Shown below are 21 T cell receptor beta chains from a single sample sequenced in a study of regulatory T cells in long-lasting Graves disease. Regarding time point: newly diagnosed GD, antithyroid drugs for less than 3 months. Researchers made the TCR library from RNA that was extracted from PBMCs. In building TCR beta libraries, iRepertoire HTBI primers were used together with Arm-PCR of CDR3 regions. TCRdb analysed the multiplex PCR reads with MiXCR anew, one entry per CDR3 protein. The table records around 360,000 distinct CDR3 sequences, roughly 16% of them present only once. These data are also associated with another study on T cells in Graves' hyperthyroidism and ophthalmopathy.

The source material was peripheral blood mononuclear cells (PBMCs), sampled at new diagnosis, from a patient treated with antithyroid drugs. Receptors were obtained from a woman younger than 35 with Graves disease.

This clonotype was seen repeatedly, ten times or more. The gene calls are TRBV7-2 and TRBJ1-4; 11 bases are a match to TRBD1. Germline V gene data show CDR1 as SGHTA and CDR2 as FQGNSA. This CDR3 is 14 amino acids long. V lost 5 bases, J lost 9 bases, and 5 bases stayed unmatched. The CDR3 here is CASSPGTGGKKLFF. The CDR3 coding sequence is TGTGCCAGCAGCCCCGGGACAGGGGGGAAAAAACTGTTTTTT.

The chain recombines TRBV12-3 or TRBV12-4 with TRBJ1-1; no clear D gene. Trimming cost V 6 bases and J 1 base, with 12 bases left between them. This CDR3 region has 14 residues. The DNA for the CDR3 is TGTGCCAGCAGCTTCCTCAAGGGGAACACTGAAGCTTTCTTT. It translates to CASSFLKGNTEAFF.

The chain recombines TRBV10-3 with TRBJ1-5; the D is unclear. CDR3 size: 13 residues. With 3 bases removed from V and 1 base from J, the gap between germline ends came to 4 bases. The germline V gene encodes CDR1 ENHRY and CDR2 SYGVKD. The CDR3 DNA is TGTGCCATCAGTGAATTCAGCAATCAGCCCCAGCATTTT. It translates to CAISEFSNQPQHF.

Many counts were recorded for this clonotype. The chain uses TRBV5-6 and TRBJ1-1; D not certain. Looked up from germline, CDR1 is SGHDT and CDR2 is YYEEEE. This CDR3 has 15 residues. Between the trimmed V and J ends, which lost 4 bases and 0 bases, there was a span of 13 bases. CDR3 in DNA: TGTGCCAGCAGCCCCACGTTTCTGATGAACACTGAAGCTTTCTTT. It specifies CASSPTFLMNTEAFF.

Worth noting for this clonotype: This clone may be a read error of a much larger clone one base away. This chain joins TRBV6-1 and TRBJ2-3; no firm D call. This CDR3 is 13 amino acids long. The ends were cut back, 4 bases at V and 6 bases at J, with 11 bases in the middle. Germline CDR1 and CDR2: MNHNS and SASEGT. CDR3 residues: CASSGDIQDTQYF. The CDR3 region has the DNA TGTGCCAGCAGTGGTGACATCCAGGATACGCAGTATTTT.

At least ten counts were recorded for this clonotype. The V gene is TRBV7-3, the J gene TRBJ2-1; D perhaps matches TRBD2 (5 bases). Germline V gene sequence: CDR1 SGHTA, CDR2 FQGTGA. Trimming removed 4 bases from V and 8 bases from J, with 15 bases in between. CDR3 length: 14 residues. CDR3 bases: TGTGCCAGCAGCTCATCGGGGTCCCGGTATGAGCAGTTCTTC. This encodes CASSSSGSRYEQFF.

As regards this clonotype: A far larger clone lies a single base away; this is likely a read error. The chain employs TRBV6-2 or TRBV6-3 and TRBJ2-7; no firm D call. Germline V gene data show CDR1 as MNHEY and CDR2 as SVGEGT. CDR3 size: 10 residues. CDR3 sequence (DNA): TGTGCCAGCCGCTCCTACGAGCAGTGCTTC. Translated, it gives CASRSYEQCF.

V is TRBV6-1 and J is TRBJ2-1; D is unclear. The CDR3 is 15 residues long. Trimming took 3 bases from V and 0 from J, leaving 9 bases between them. Germline V gene data show CDR1 as MNHNS and CDR2 as SASEGT. The CDR3 loop reads CASSDAVGSYNEQFF. The CDR3 nucleotides read TGTGCCAGCAGTGACGCGGTGGGCTCCTACAATGAGCAGTTCTTC.

Concerning this clonotype: A much larger clone sits a single nucleotide away, making a read error possible. The rearrangement uses TRBV10-1 and TRBJ2-1; TRBD1 might be the D (6 bases). Trimming removed 6 bases from V and 3 bases from J, with 21 bases in between. Germline lookup yields CDR1 WNHNN and CDR2 SYGVQD (reference sequence). The CDR3 loop spans 17 amino acids. This CDR3 is CASSQGMGRKDYNEQFF. CDR3 DNA: TGCGCCAGCAGCCAGGGGATGGGCAGGAAGGACTACAATGAGCAGTTCTTC.

There are many counts of this clonotype. The chain has TRBV11-2 and TRBJ2-1; D gene ambiguous. CDR1 and CDR2 from the germline V gene are SGHAT and FQNNGV. The germline V and J ends were trimmed by 5 bases and 5 bases, with 13 bases remaining between them. There are 14 residues in the CDR3. CDR3 protein: CASSLQRLNNEQFF. DNA for the CDR3: TGTGCCAGCAGCCTCCAGAGGCTCAACAATGAGCAGTTCTTC.

In its sample, this clonotype was seen many times. The chain is built from TRBV11-2 and TRBJ2-1; D gene ambiguous. V was clipped by 1 base and J by 0 bases, with 7 bases between them. CDR1 SGHAT and CDR2 FQNNGV come from the germline V gene. The CDR3 is 15 residues long. CDR3: CASSLVSLSYNEQFF. The DNA of the CDR3 is TGTGCCAGCAGCTTAGTATCGCTCTCCTACAATGAGCAGTTCTTC. Variable domain in full (rest from reference TRBV11-2 and TRBJ2-1): EAGVAQSPRYKIIEKRQSVAFWCNPISGHATLYWYQQILGQGPKLLIQFQNNGVVDDSQLPKDRFSAERLKGVDSTLKIQPAKLEDSAVYLCASSLVSLSYNEQFFGPGTRLTVL.

This clonotype was observed a handful of times. CDR3 sequence reads: CASSEYGGNYNEQFF. The CDR3 region has the DNA TGTGCCAGCAGTGAATATGGCGGCAACTACAATGAGCAGTTCTTC. V gene TRBV6-2 or TRBV6-3 combines with J gene TRBJ2-1, with no clear D. Trimming removed 5 bases from V and 3 bases from J, with 14 bases in between. CDR1 and CDR2 from the germline V gene are MNHEY and SVGEGT. The CDR3 has 15 residues.

The chain has TRBV7-9 and TRBJ2-2, with 8 bases lining up with TRBD1. This CDR3 spans 12 amino acids. Germline-derived CDR1 and CDR2 are SEHNR and FQNEAQ (reference sequence). The V and J ends lost 6 bases and 6 bases, in that order; junction bases with no gene match: 0. The CDR3 loop reads CASRTGAGELFF. DNA of the CDR3: TGTGCCAGCAGGACAGGGGCCGGGGAGCTGTTTTTT.

The V and J genes are TRBV10-3 and TRBJ1-4; a weak D match, TRBD1 (5 bases). CDR1 is ENHRY, CDR2 SYGVKD, per germline. The CDR3 covers 15 residues. V was clipped by 8 bases and J by 1 base, with 14 bases between them. The CDR3 region has the DNA TGTGCCATCCGACCCACGGGGCAAACTAATGAAAAACTGTTTTTT. Its translation is CAIRPTGQTNEKLFF.

This clonotype was recorded at least ten times. V gene TRBV12-3 or TRBV12-4 combines with J gene TRBJ2-2, with 11 bases lining up with TRBD2. CDR3 length equals 16 residues. J lost 7 bases, V lost 1 base, and 5 bases had no gene match. The CDR3 reads CASSLGLAGGGGELFF. Written as DNA, the CDR3 is TGTGCCAGCAGTTTAGGTCTAGCGGGAGGCGGCGGGGAGCTGTTTTTT.

The V and J genes are TRBV5-6 and TRBJ2-1; TRBD1 matches 10 bases. This CDR3 has 15 amino acids. V shed 4 bases and J 7 bases; nucleotides not matched to a gene: 8. Germline CDR1 is SGHDT and CDR2 is YYEEEE. The CDR3 reads CASSPSGTGDNEQFF. The CDR3, as DNA: TGTGCCAGCAGCCCCTCCGGGACAGGGGATAATGAGCAGTTCTTC. Variable domain in full (rest from reference TRBV5-6 and TRBJ2-1): DAGVTQSPTHLIKTRGQQVTLRCSPKSGHDTVSWYQQALGQGPQFIFQYYEEEERQRGNFPDRFSGHQFPNYSSELNVNALLLGDSALYLCASSPSGTGDNEQFFGPGTRLTVL.

This clonotype was found many times. V is TRBV28 and J is TRBJ2-1; the D gene is possibly TRBD2 (6 bases). Germline V gene data show CDR1 as MDHEN and CDR2 as SYDVKM. CDR3 length: 14 residues. V was clipped by 7 bases and J by 4 bases, with 14 bases between them. CDR3 DNA: TGTGCCAGCATCAATGGGGGGACGTACAATGAGCAGTTCTTC. It specifies CASINGGTYNEQFF.

Comments on this clonotype: Being one base from a much bigger clone, this may be a read error. V usage is TRBV6-1 and J usage is TRBJ2-1; D is perhaps TRBD1 or TRBD2 (5 bases each). This CDR3 is 13 amino acids long. Trimming removed 7 bases from V and 10 bases from J, with 17 bases in between. Germline-derived CDR1 and CDR2 are MNHNS and SASEGT. This CDR3 is CASTWTGPYEQFF. The CDR3 region has the DNA TGTGCCAGCACCTGGACGGGGCCCTACGAGCAGTTCTTC.

This clonotype was observed a few times. The DNA for the CDR3 is TGTGCCAGCAGGCACGGGACCTCCTACGAGCAGTACTTC. Amino acids: CASRHGTSYEQYF. The genes are TRBV6-1 and TRBJ2-7; perhaps D is TRBD1 or TRBD2 (5 bases each). There are 13 residues in the CDR3. Germline V lookup: CDR1 MNHNS, CDR2 SASEGT. The V end was cut by 6 bases, the J end by 0 bases, with 9 bases between.

This chain joins TRBV9 and TRBJ2-7; 11 bases align to TRBD1. Per germline, CDR1 SGDLS and CDR2 YYNGEE. J gave up 4 bases and V 3 bases, and 6 bases lay outside the gene matches. The CDR3 length is 15 residues. The CDR3 sequence is CASSAEGQGAYEQYF. The CDR3 region has the DNA TGTGCCAGCAGCGCGGAAGGACAGGGGGCGTACGAGCAGTACTTC.

This clonotype was seen ten or more times. The chain is built from TRBV6-5 and TRBJ2-7; D gene ambiguous. CDR3 length equals 14 residues. Deletions cut 2 bases from V and 3 bases from J, with 11 bases between. The germline V gene encodes CDR1 MNHEY and CDR2 SVGAGI. The chain's CDR3 is CASSYGSGVYEQYF. In DNA form, the CDR3 reads TGTGCCAGCAGTTACGGGTCAGGTGTCTACGAGCAGTACTTC.